These T cell receptor beta chains were read from a single sample in a study of CD8 T cells in Susac syndrome. MiXCR, applied by TCRdb to the immunoSEQ multiplex PCR reads, yields one record per CDR3 protein. The sample consists of about 73,000 distinct CDR3 sequences, about 94% of them appearing once. Sequencing used CD8+ T cells from PBMCs. The receptors were sampled from a human donor with multiple sclerosis. CDR3s include the opening cysteine and the closing phenylalanine or tryptophan. A D gene is named only where the DNA matches it firmly. Only part of the rows carry a size: once, few, many, or a class if the clone is expanded.

cdr3_nt cdr3_aa j_call d_call v_call clone_size
TGTGCCAGCGGTTTTCACTATGGCTACACCTTC CASGFHYGYTF TRBJ1-2 - TRBV6-5 -
TGTGCCAGCAGCTTATTCGACGGCTCCTACGAGCAGTACTTC CASSLFDGSYEQYF TRBJ2-7 - TRBV11-2 -
TGTGCCAGCAGCTGGGACAGGGAAGAGTTCTTC CASSWDREEFF TRBJ2-1 TRBD1 TRBV13 -
TGTGCCAGCAGTTACTGGGAGGGGGCGTCACCCCTCCACTTT CASSYWEGASPLHF TRBJ1-6 TRBD1 TRBV6-5 few
TGCAGCGCTCCGGGACAGGGATGGGAGACCCAGTACTTC CSAPGQGWETQYF TRBJ2-5 TRBD1 TRBV29-1 -
TGCGCCAGCAGCTTGTTGGGAGCATCCTACAATGAGCAGTTCTTC CASSLLGASYNEQFF TRBJ2-1 - TRBV5-1 -
TGTGCCAGCAGTCCCGACCGTGGCACCTACTACGAGCAGTACTTC CASSPDRGTYYEQYF TRBJ2-7 - TRBV27 -
TGTGCCAGCAGCGCATACAGAGATGGCTACACCTTC CASSAYRDGYTF TRBJ1-2 - TRBV13 -
TGTGCCTGGAGTACCTACATGGGCACTGAAGCTTTCTTT CAWSTYMGTEAFF TRBJ1-1 - TRBV30 -
TGTGCCAGCTTTAGGGGGCGGACCGGGGAGCTGTTTTTT CASFRGRTGELFF TRBJ2-2 TRBD1 TRBV5-6 once
TGTGCCAGCAGCGGAAGATCCCGGGACAGAGAGTATGGCTACACCTTC CASSGRSRDREYGYTF TRBJ1-2 TRBD1 TRBV5-4 -
TGTGCCAGCAGCGTAGCTGAAGGATCCTACAATGAGCAGTTCTTC CASSVAEGSYNEQFF TRBJ2-1 - TRBV9 -
TGTGCCAGCAGTTACGAGCGCGGGCAGTTTTTAAATCAGCCCCAGCATTTT CASSYERGQFLNQPQHF TRBJ1-5 - TRBV6-2/TRBV6-3 -
TGTGCCAGCAGCGACGGGGTGCCTCAGCCCCAGCATTTT CASSDGVPQPQHF TRBJ1-5 - TRBV6-2/TRBV6-3 -
TGCAGTCCCCGGATGGGGGGGACTGAAGCTTTCTTT CSPRMGGTEAFF TRBJ1-1 - TRBV29-1 -
TGCAGTGCTAGAGATTGGAACAGTGCTGCCGAGCAGTACTTC CSARDWNSAAEQYF TRBJ2-7 - TRBV20-1 -
TGCGCCAGCAGGTCCACCGGGGCTTATGAGCAGTTCTTC CASRSTGAYEQFF TRBJ2-1 - TRBV5-1 -
TGTGCCAGCAGTTACTTGGGGACCACTGAAGCTTTCTTT CASSYLGTTEAFF TRBJ1-1 - TRBV6-5 -
TGTGCCAGTAGTGTATTGGGGAACAATGAGCAGTTCTTC CASSVLGNNEQFF TRBJ2-1 - TRBV19 -
TGTGCCAGTACGGCCCGGGAGGGGAGCAATCAGCCCCAGCATTTT CASTAREGSNQPQHF TRBJ1-5 - TRBV19 -
TGTGCCTGGAGGCTAGCGGGAGACCACTCCTACAATGAGCAGTTCTTC CAWRLAGDHSYNEQFF TRBJ2-1 TRBD2 TRBV30 -
TGTGCCAGCAGTTCTCTCCAGGACTACGAGCAGTACTTC CASSSLQDYEQYF TRBJ2-7 - TRBV7-9 -
TGTGCCAGCAGCCCCGACCCCGGGACTTTCTACGAGCAGTACTTC CASSPDPGTFYEQYF TRBJ2-7 - TRBV6-6 -
TGTGCCAGCAAATCCAATGGTGGCAGGACCTACGAGCAGTACTTC CASKSNGGRTYEQYF TRBJ2-7 - TRBV12-3/TRBV12-4 -
TGTGCCAGCAGTTCTCGACAGGGAGTGGATCAGCCCCAGCATTTT CASSSRQGVDQPQHF TRBJ1-5 TRBD1 TRBV12-3/TRBV12-4 -
TGTGCCTGGAGTGTAGAGGGGGCTCATGGCTACACCTTC CAWSVEGAHGYTF TRBJ1-2 TRBD1 TRBV30 -
TGTGCCAGCAGCTTTAGAGGGGGGAGGTACGAGCAGTACTTC CASSFRGGRYEQYF TRBJ2-7 - TRBV13 -
TGTGCCAGCAGCCCCACCATGGACAGAATCCACGGTGACTACACCTTC CASSPTMDRIHGDYTF TRBJ1-2 - TRBV3-1 -
TGTGCCAGCAGCCTCTCCAGAGGGGGCAATGAGCAGTTCTTC CASSLSRGGNEQFF TRBJ2-1 - TRBV5-4 -
TGTGCCAGCAAGGGACTAGCGGGGGCTTTAAGCTCCTACGAGCAGTACTTC CASKGLAGALSSYEQYF TRBJ2-7 TRBD2 TRBV7-8 once
TGTGCCAGCCAGGGGGGGAGCTTGGAGCAGTACTTC CASQGGSLEQYF TRBJ2-7 - TRBV27 once
TGTGCCAGCAGCTTAGAGTGGGCTAGCGGGAGCTACGAGCAGTACTTC CASSLEWASGSYEQYF TRBJ2-7 TRBD2 TRBV7-6 -